This T cell receptor beta chain was observed in a study of T cells expressing NK-cell markers. As for the study in general: Beta-chain profiling covered CD3+CD56+NKG2C+, CD3+CD56+NKG2C- and CD3+CD56-NKG2C+ sorted subsets. Among eight sequenced donors, seven carried HCMV seropositivity while one was seronegative. Study-wide findings and caveats: A handful of donors had dominant NKG2C+ clonotypes that comprised about 1.0-7.5% of their CD8+ T cells. The CD3+CD56-NKG2C+ fraction of a handful of donors was likewise dominated by these clonotypes.

CDR3 size: 14 residues. CDR1 is MNHEY, CDR2 SMNVEV, per germline (reference sequence). Notes on this clonotype: Its antigen is unknown.

From the 5' RACE reads, TCRdb lists one entry per CDR3 protein and no DNA. In total, the table holds hundreds of thousands of distinct CDR3 sequences. The clonotype originates from a man aged 18-70 years in good health. The chain joins TRBV27 to TRBJ2-2; the D gene TCRdb calls, TRBD2, cannot be checked with no DNA. Source material: blood T cells: a sorted CD56 or NKG2C T cell subset, CD4+ or CD8+ T cells, or bulk PBMC T cells (not recorded which). CDR3 protein: CASSPLGLAGELFF.